These 10 T cell receptor beta chains originate from one sample sequenced in a study of blood T cells in healthy people across ages. The use of a sample-barcoded 5' primer and a J-beta primer mix characterized a second PCR of about 6 to 11 cycles. TCRdb fed the 5' RACE reads into MiXCR, producing one record per CDR3 protein. This sample has around 800,000 distinct CDR3 sequences; 60% to 80% occur once, and the top ten carry roughly 26%. The sequenced sample was blood. These receptors were taken from a man aged 25-45 years in good health.

This clonotype was found a few times. The chain employs TRBV28 and TRBJ2-4; TRBD2 is a possible D gene (6 bases). Germline CDR1 reads MDHEN; CDR2 reads SYDVKM. This CDR3 spans 16 amino acids. Trimming removed 2 bases at V and 0 bases at J, with 11 bases between. DNA for the CDR3: TGTGCCAGCAGTTTAATCGCGGGGCTAGCCAAAAACATTCAGTACTTC. Protein: CASSLIAGLAKNIQYF. Full variable domain (missing parts from reference TRBV28 and TRBJ2-4): DVKVTQSSRYLVKRTGEKVFLECVQDMDHENMFWYRQDPGLGLRLIYFSYDVKMKEKGDIPEGYSVSREKKERFSLILESASTNQTSMYLCASSLIAGLAKNIQYFGAGTRLSVL.

The chain's CDR3 is CATSDLYGGELFF. The CDR3, as DNA: TGTGCCACCAGTGATTTGTATGGCGGGGAGCTGTTTTTT. This chain uses TRBV24-1 with TRBJ2-2; D is undetermined. V was clipped by 0 bases and J by 7 bases, with 5 bases between them. The CDR3 length is 13 residues. Germline V gene data show CDR1 as KGHDR and CDR2 as SFDVKD.

This clonotype was seen only a few times. This chain joins TRBV29-1 and TRBJ1-2, with TRBD1 as a possible D gene (5 bases). The CDR3 totals 13 residues. Trimming removed 7 bases from V and 0 bases from J, with 12 bases in between. The germline gives CDR1 SQVTM, CDR2 ANQGSEA. DNA of the CDR3: TGCAGCGGGTGGGACCGAGCTAACTATGGCTACACCTTC. This encodes CSGWDRANYGYTF.

This clonotype was seen a few times. The V and J genes are TRBV9 and TRBJ2-3; 9 nucleotides match TRBD2. CDR1 and CDR2 from the germline V gene are SGDLS and YYNGEE. The CDR3 spans 15 residues. Germline trimming cut 5 bases from V and 2 bases from J; bases unmatched to any gene: 6. The CDR3 is CASSVLAGLTDTQYF. CDR3 sequence (DNA): TGTGCCAGCAGTGTACTAGCGGGTCTCACAGATACGCAGTATTTT.

The genes are TRBV7-8 and TRBJ2-7, with 7 bases identical to TRBD1. The J call may be incorrect, as the DNA end agrees better with TRBJ2-5. The V gene's germline CDR1 is SGHVS and CDR2 FQNEAQ. This CDR3 spans 14 amino acids. CDR3 loop: CACLGQGVEETQYF. CDR3 DNA: TGTGCCTGCCTTGGGCAGGGGGTTGAAGAGACCCAGTACTTC.

The chain recombines TRBV4-3 with TRBJ1-5, with D perhaps matching TRBD1 (6 bases). The CDR3 has 16 amino acids. Trimming cost V 4 bases and J 3 bases, with 16 bases left between them. Germline CDR1 and CDR2: LGHNA and YSLEER. CDR3: CASSPGTQGPNQPQHF. CDR3 bases: TGCGCCAGCAGCCCCGGGACACAGGGACCCAATCAGCCCCAGCATTTT.

The chain links TRBV20-1 to TRBJ2-5; perhaps TRBD1 as D (6 bases). The J call is in doubt because the DNA end fits TRBJ2-7 better. There are 13 residues in the CDR3. Germline assignment: CDR1 DFQATT and CDR2 SNEGSKA (reference sequence). The CDR3 here is CSAHRDIAYEQYF. Written as DNA, the CDR3 is TGCAGTGCTCACCGGGACATAGCCTACGAGCAGTACTTC.

This rearrangement joins TRBV3-1 to TRBJ2-3; TRBD1 aligns across 8 bases. Looked up from germline, CDR1 is LGHDT and CDR2 is YNNKEL (reference sequence). V gave up 6 bases and J gave up 1 base; unmatched junction bases: 6. The CDR3 loop spans 15 amino acids. The CDR3 here is CASRRAGQGTDTQYF. The CDR3 nucleotides are TGTGCCAGCAGACGCGCGGGACAGGGCACAGATACGCAGTATTTT.

This sequence joins TRBV12-3 or TRBV12-4 and TRBJ2-7, with a possible D match to TRBD2 (5 bases). Between the trimmed V and J ends, which lost 1 base and 7 bases, there was a span of 11 bases. The CDR3 spans 13 residues. Written as DNA, the CDR3 is TGTGCCAGCAGTTTAGGAACCCCGGGGGAGCAGTACTTC. Residues: CASSLGTPGEQYF.

The chain links TRBV10-3 to TRBJ2-3; 9 nucleotides align to TRBD2. The junction had 0 bases not matched to a gene; V was cut back by 8 bases and J by 6 bases. The CDR3 has 11 residues. Germline V gene lookup returns CDR1 ENHRY and CDR2 SYGVKD. CDR3 coding DNA: TGTGCCATCGCGGGGGGGGATACGCAGTATTTT. Its protein product is CAIAGGDTQYF.